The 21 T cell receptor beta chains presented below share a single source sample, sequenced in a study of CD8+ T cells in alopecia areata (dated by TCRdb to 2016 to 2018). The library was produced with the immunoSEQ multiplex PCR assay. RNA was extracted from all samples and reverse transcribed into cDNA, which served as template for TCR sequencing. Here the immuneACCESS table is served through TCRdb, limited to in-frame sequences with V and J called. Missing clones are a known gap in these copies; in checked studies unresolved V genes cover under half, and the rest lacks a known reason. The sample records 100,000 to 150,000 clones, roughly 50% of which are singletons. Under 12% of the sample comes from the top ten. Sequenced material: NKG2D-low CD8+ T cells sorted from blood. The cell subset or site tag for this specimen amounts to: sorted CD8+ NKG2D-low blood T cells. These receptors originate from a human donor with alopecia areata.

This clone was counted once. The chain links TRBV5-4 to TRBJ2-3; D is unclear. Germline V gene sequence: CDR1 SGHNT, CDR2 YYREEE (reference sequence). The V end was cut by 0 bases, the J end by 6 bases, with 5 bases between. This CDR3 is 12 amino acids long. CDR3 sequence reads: CASSLDADTQYF. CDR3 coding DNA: TGTGCCAGCAGCTTGGACGCCGATACGCAGTATTTT.

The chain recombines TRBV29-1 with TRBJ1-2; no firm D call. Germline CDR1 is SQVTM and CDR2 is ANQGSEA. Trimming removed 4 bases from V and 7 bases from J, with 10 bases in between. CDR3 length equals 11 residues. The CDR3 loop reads CSVVIQTGYTF. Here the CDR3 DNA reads TGCAGCGTTGTCATCCAGACTGGCTACACCTTC.

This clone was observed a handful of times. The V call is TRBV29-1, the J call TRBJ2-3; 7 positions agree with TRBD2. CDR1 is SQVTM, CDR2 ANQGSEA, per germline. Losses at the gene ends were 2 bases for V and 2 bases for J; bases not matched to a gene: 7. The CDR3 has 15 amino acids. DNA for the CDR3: TGCAGCGTTGAACATCATAGCGGGTTCACAGATACGCAGTATTTT. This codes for CSVEHHSGFTDTQYF.

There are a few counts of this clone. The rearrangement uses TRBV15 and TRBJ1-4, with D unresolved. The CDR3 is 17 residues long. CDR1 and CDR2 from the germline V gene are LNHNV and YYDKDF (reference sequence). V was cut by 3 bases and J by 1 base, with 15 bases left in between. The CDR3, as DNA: TGTGCCACCAGCAGCATTAAACTACGGCTAACTAATGAAAAACTGTTTTTT. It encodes CATSSIKLRLTNEKLFF.

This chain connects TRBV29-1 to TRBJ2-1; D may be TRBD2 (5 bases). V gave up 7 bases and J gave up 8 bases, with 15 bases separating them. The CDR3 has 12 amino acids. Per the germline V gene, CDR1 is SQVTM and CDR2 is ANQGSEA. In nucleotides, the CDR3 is TGCAGCGAAGGACTCCTAGGCGATGAGCAGTTCTTC. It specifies CSEGLLGDEQFF.

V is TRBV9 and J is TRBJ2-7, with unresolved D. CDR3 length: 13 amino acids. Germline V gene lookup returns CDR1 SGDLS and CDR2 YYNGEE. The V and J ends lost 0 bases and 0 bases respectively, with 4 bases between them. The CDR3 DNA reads TGTGCCAGCAGCGTAGCTTCCTCCTACGAGCAGTACTTC. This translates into CASSVASSYEQYF.

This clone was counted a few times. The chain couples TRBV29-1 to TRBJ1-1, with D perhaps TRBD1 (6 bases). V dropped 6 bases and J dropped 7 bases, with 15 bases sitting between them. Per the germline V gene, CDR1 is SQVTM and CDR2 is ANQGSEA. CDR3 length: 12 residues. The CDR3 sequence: CSVLGGAGEAFF. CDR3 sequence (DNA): TGCAGCGTCCTGGGGGGGGCCGGTGAAGCTTTCTTT.

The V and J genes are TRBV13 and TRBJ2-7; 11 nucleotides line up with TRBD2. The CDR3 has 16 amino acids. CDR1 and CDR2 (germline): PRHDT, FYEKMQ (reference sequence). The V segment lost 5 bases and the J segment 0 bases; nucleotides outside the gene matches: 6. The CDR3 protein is CASSGRLAGTSYEQYF. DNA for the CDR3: TGTGCCAGCAGCGGGCGACTAGCGGGGACCTCCTACGAGCAGTACTTC.

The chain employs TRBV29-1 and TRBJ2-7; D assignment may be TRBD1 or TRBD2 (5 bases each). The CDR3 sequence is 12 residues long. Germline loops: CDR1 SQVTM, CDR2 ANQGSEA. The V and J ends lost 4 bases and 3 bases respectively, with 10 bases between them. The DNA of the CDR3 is TGCAGCGTTGTCGAGAGGGGCTACGAGCAGTACTTC. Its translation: CSVVERGYEQYF.

The CDR3 reads CASSNSRDSPNYGYTF. CDR3 bases: TGTGCCAGCAGTAATTCCCGGGACAGTCCTAACTATGGCTACACCTTC. The J gene is TRBJ1-2, the V gene TRBV2, with 7 bases fitting TRBD1. Trimming removed 5 bases from V and 0 bases from J; junction bases left unmatched: 9. Per germline, CDR1 SNHLY and CDR2 FYNNEI. This CDR3 is 16 amino acids long. Complete variable domain (other parts from reference TRBV2 and TRBJ1-2): EPEVTQTPSHQVTQMGQEVILRCVPISNHLYFYWYRQILGQKVEFLVSFYNNEISEKSEIFDDQFSVERPDGSNFTLKIRSTKLEDSAMYFCASSNSRDSPNYGYTFGSGTRLTVV.

DNA for the CDR3: TGCAGCGTTGACGTTCAGGGGGCCGGGGAGACCCAGTACTTC. Protein product: CSVDVQGAGETQYF. The chain joins TRBV29-1 to TRBJ2-5, with 8 bases matching TRBD1. Germline CDR1 reads SQVTM; CDR2 reads ANQGSEA. The CDR3 has 14 residues. V dropped 3 bases and J dropped 5; count of bases not matched to a gene: 8.

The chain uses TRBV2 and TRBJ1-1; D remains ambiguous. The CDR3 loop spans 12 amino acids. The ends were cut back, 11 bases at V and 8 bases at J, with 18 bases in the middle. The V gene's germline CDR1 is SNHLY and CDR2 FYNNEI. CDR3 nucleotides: TGTGCCGTTCCATCCACAGCAGTAGAAGCTTTCTTT. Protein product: CAVPSTAVEAFF. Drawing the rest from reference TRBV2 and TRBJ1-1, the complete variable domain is EPEVTQTPSHQVTQMGQEVILRCVPISNHLYFYWYRQILGQKVEFLVSFYNNEISEKSEIFDDQFSVERPDGSNFTLKIRSTKLEDSAMYFCAVPSTAVEAFFGQGTRLTVV.

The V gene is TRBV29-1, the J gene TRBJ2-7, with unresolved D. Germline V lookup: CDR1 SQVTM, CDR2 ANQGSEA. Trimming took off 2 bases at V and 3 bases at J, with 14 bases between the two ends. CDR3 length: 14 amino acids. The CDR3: CSVEKSFPNYEQYF. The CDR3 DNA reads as TGCAGCGTTGAAAAGAGTTTCCCTAACTACGAGCAGTACTTC.

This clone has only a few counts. The CDR3 sequence: CASSHGQDYEQYF. In DNA, the CDR3 is TGTGCCAGCAGCCACGGACAGGACTACGAGCAGTACTTC. The J gene is TRBJ2-7, the V gene TRBV7-8; 7 nucleotides agree with TRBD1. The ends lost 5 bases at V and 3 bases at J; junction bases unmatched: 4. Germline V gene lookup returns CDR1 SGHVS and CDR2 FQNEAQ. This CDR3 contains 13 residues.

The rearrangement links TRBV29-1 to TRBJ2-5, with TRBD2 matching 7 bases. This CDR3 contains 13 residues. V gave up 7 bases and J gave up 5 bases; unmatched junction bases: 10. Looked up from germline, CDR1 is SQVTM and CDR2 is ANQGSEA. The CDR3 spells CSAREANWETQYF. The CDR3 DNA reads TGCAGCGCCCGGGAGGCCAACTGGGAGACCCAGTACTTC.

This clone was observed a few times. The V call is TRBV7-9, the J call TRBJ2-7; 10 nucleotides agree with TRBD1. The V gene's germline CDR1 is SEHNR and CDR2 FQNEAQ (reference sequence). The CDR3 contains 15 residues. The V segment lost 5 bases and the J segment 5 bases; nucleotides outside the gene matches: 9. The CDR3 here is CASSPKTGGFNEQYF. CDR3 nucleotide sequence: TGTGCCAGCAGCCCCAAGACAGGGGGCTTCAACGAGCAGTACTTC. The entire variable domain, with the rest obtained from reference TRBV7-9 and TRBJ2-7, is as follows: DTGVSQNPRHKITKRGQNVTFRCDPISEHNRLYWYRQTLGQGPEFLTYFQNEAQLEKSRLLSDRFSAERPKGSFSTLEIQRTEQGDSAMYLCASSPKTGGFNEQYFGPGTRLTVT.

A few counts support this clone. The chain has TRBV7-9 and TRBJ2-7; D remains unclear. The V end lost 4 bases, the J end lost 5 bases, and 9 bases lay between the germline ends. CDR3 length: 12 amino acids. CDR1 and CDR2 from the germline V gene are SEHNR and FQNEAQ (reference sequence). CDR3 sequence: CASSSLPHEQYF. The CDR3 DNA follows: TGTGCCAGCAGCTCCCTACCTCACGAGCAGTACTTC.

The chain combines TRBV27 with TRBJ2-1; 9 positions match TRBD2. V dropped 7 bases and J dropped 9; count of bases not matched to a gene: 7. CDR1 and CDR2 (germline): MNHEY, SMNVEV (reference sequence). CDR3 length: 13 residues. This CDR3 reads CASKERGESEQFF. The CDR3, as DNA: TGTGCCAGCAAGGAGCGGGGGGAAAGTGAGCAGTTCTTC.

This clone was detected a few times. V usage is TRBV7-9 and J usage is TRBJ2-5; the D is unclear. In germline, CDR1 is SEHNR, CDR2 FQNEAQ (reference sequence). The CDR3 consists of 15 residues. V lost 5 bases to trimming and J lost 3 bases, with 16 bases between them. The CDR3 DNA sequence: TGTGCCAGCAGCCCGATCGAGTCCAATGAAGAGACCCAGTACTTC. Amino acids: CASSPIESNEETQYF.

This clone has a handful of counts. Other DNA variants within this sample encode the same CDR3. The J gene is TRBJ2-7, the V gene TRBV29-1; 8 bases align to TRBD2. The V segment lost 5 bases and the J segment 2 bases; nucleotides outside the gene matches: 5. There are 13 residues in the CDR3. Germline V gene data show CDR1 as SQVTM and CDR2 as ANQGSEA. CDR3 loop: CSVSTSEPYEQYF. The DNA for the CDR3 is TGCAGCGTTTCGACTAGCGAACCCTACGAGCAGTACTTC.

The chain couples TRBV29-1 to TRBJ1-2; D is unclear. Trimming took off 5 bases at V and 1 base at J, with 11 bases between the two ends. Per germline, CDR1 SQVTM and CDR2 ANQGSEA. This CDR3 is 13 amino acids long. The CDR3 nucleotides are TGCAGCGTTTCCGGGATGAATAACTATGGCTACACCTTC. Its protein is CSVSGMNNYGYTF.